The next 30 T cell receptor beta chains were all read from a single sample in a study of CD8+ T cells in alopecia areata. cDNA prepared by RNA extraction and subsequent reverse transcription served as the template for sequencing. The data were produced by immunoSEQ multiplex PCR, yet TCRdb's version contains in-frame clones alone and is incomplete. The sample carries 95,000 to 100,000 clones, approximately 66% recorded once. The treatment is: oral pan-JAK inhibitor, 5-10 mg twice daily. Sequenced material: CD8+ T cells sorted from blood, taken at week 4, from a patient treated with tofacitinib. The receptors derive from a human donor with alopecia areata.

The J gene is TRBJ1-5, the V gene TRBV7-8, with 8 bases identical to TRBD1. Trimming took 1 base from V and 0 from J; bases not matched to a gene: 8. In germline, CDR1 is SGHVS, CDR2 FQNEAQ. The CDR3 covers 18 residues. CDR3 sequence: CASSLGGQGLNSNQPQHF. The DNA for the CDR3 is TGTGCCAGCAGCTTAGGAGGACAGGGACTTAATAGCAATCAGCCCCAGCATTTT.

The chain links TRBV19 to TRBJ2-1, with D perhaps matching TRBD1 (6 bases). With 11 bases removed from V and 4 bases from J, the gap between germline ends came to 12 bases. Germline CDR1 is LNHDA and CDR2 is SQIVND (reference sequence). The CDR3 is 12 amino acids. CDR3 sequence reads: CARKGVYNEQFF. The CDR3 nucleotides read TGTGCCCGGAAGGGGGTTTACAATGAGCAGTTCTTC.

V gene TRBV7-9 combines with J gene TRBJ2-5; D is perhaps TRBD2 (6 bases). The germline V gene has CDR1 SEHNR and CDR2 FQNEAQ (reference sequence). The CDR3 runs 16 residues. V was cut by 5 bases and J by 5 bases, with 21 bases left in between. The CDR3 region is CASSPESSAIPETQYF. CDR3 sequence (DNA): TGTGCCAGCAGCCCTGAATCTAGCGCCATACCCGAGACCCAGTACTTC.

Notes on this clone: One end of the junction varies from germline; a read error may be responsible. The J gene is TRBJ1-1, the V gene TRBV7-9; no reliable D call. CDR3 length: 14 amino acids. CDR1 is SEHNR, CDR2 FQNEAQ, per germline (reference sequence). The DNA of the CDR3 is TGTGCCAGCAGCTCCCGCTTATTGAACAATGAAGCTTTCTTT. Amino acids: CASSSRLLNNEAFF.

This clone was observed a handful of times. This chain joins TRBV29-1 and TRBJ2-1; D is unclear. Germline V lookup: CDR1 SQVTM, CDR2 ANQGSEA. V dropped 5 bases and J dropped 5 bases, with 7 bases sitting between them. This CDR3 contains 11 residues. The CDR3 bases are TGCAGCGTTTCCCCTAACAATGAGCAGTTCTTC. Residues: CSVSPNNEQFF.

CDR3 protein: CASSAETIAEAFF. The CDR3 DNA is TGTGCCAGCAGCGCAGAGACAATAGCTGAAGCTTTCTTT. The chain recombines TRBV9 with TRBJ1-1; no firm D call. Germline CDR1 is SGDLS and CDR2 is YYNGEE. This CDR3 is built from 13 residues. The V and J ends lost 3 bases and 6 bases respectively, with 12 bases between them.

V and J are TRBV4-3 and TRBJ2-2; the D is unclear. V was cut by 0 bases and J by 3 bases, with 14 bases left in between. Germline CDR1 reads LGHNA; CDR2 reads YSLEER. The CDR3 covers 17 residues. The CDR3 loop reads CASSQDYSQLYTGELFF. The DNA for the CDR3 is TGCGCCAGCAGCCAAGATTATAGCCAACTCTACACCGGGGAGCTGTTTTTT.

The chain couples TRBV14 to TRBJ2-3, with 7 nucleotides matching TRBD1. V dropped 1 base and J dropped 4; count of bases not matched to a gene: 8. The V gene's germline CDR1 is SGHDN and CDR2 FVKESK. The CDR3 sequence is 16 residues long. CDR3 region: CASSQARDRPPDTQYF. In nucleotides, the CDR3 is TGTGCCAGCAGCCAAGCAAGGGACAGACCCCCAGATACGCAGTATTTT.

The V call is TRBV9, the J call TRBJ2-2; 11 bases are a match to TRBD1. Losses at the gene ends were 0 bases for V and 6 bases for J; bases not matched to a gene: 7. This CDR3 contains 17 residues. Germline-derived CDR1 and CDR2 are SGDLS and YYNGEE. This chain's CDR3 is CASSVDLRGQGAGELFF. CDR3 coding DNA: TGTGCCAGCAGCGTAGATTTGAGGGGACAGGGGGCCGGGGAGCTGTTTTTT.

The chain has TRBV4-3 and TRBJ2-7; TRBD1 might be the D (6 bases). Trimming pared 0 bases from V and 0 bases from J, leaving 15 bases between. CDR3 length: 17 residues. Looked up from germline, CDR1 is LGHNA and CDR2 is YSLEER. This CDR3 is CASSQERVDRSSYEQYF. Written as DNA, the CDR3 is TGCGCCAGCAGCCAAGAGAGGGTCGACAGGAGCTCCTACGAGCAGTACTTC.

This clone was seen only a few times. This chain joins TRBV10-3 and TRBJ2-1; D is ambiguous. V lost 2 bases and J lost 8, with 7 bases in between. The CDR3 sequence is 12 residues long. The V gene's germline CDR1 is ENHRY and CDR2 SYGVKD. Written as DNA, the CDR3 is TGTGCCATCAGTGAGGGGGATGATGAGCAGTTCTTC. This encodes CAISEGDDEQFF.

This clone has a handful of counts. The J gene is TRBJ2-1, the V gene TRBV7-9; 8 bases agree with TRBD2. This CDR3 comprises 17 residues. Germline-derived CDR1 and CDR2 are SEHNR and FQNEAQ (reference sequence). Trimming removed 4 bases from V and 3 bases from J; junction bases left unmatched: 11. The CDR3, as DNA: TGTGCCAGCAGCTCAAACCGCGCGGGAGGAGACTACAATGAGCAGTTCTTC. Translated: CASSSNRAGGDYNEQFF.

Concerning this clone itself: The same CDR3 arises from other DNA sequences in this sample as well. The rearrangement uses TRBV7-9 and TRBJ1-2, with D hard to call. The germline V gene has CDR1 SEHNR and CDR2 FQNEAQ (reference sequence). The CDR3 is 13 residues long. V dropped 5 bases and J dropped 5 bases, with 12 bases sitting between them. CDR3 region: CASSPPGSYGYTF. The CDR3 coding sequence is TGTGCCAGCAGCCCCCCGGGAAGTTATGGCTACACCTTC.

The chain couples TRBV2 to TRBJ1-3, with D uncertain. Germline V gene lookup returns CDR1 SNHLY and CDR2 FYNNEI. Trimming took off 4 bases at V and 2 bases at J, with 9 bases between the two ends. This CDR3 contains 14 residues. The CDR3 DNA sequence: TGTGCCAGCAGTGCAGCGAACCCTGGAAACACCATATATTTT. Translating it yields CASSAANPGNTIYF.

This clone was observed a handful of times. This chain links TRBV6-5 with TRBJ2-1; D is possibly TRBD1 (7 bases). The CDR3 covers 15 residues. Trimming removed 0 bases from V and 7 bases from J, with 13 bases in between. Germline V gene sequence: CDR1 MNHEY, CDR2 SVGAGI. In DNA form, the CDR3 reads TGTGCCAGCAGTTACTCAGGAGGGGGCAGGAATGAGCAGTTCTTC. Translated, it gives CASSYSGGGRNEQFF.

In its sample, this clone was seen once. One junction end does not reproduce the germline sequence, and a read error may be involved. The chain couples TRBV13 to TRBJ1-1; D unresolved. The germline V gene encodes CDR1 PRHDT and CDR2 FYEKMQ (reference sequence). The CDR3 totals 14 residues. The CDR3 here is CAGSGSYLNTEAFF. The CDR3, as DNA: TGTGCCGGCAGCGGATCTTACCTGAACACTGAAGCTTTCTTT. The full variable domain, its missing parts supplied by reference TRBV13 and TRBJ1-1, is AAGVIQSPRHLIKEKRETATLKCYPIPRHDTVYWYQQGPGQDPQFLISFYEKMQSDKGSIPDRFSAQQFSDYHSELNMSSLELGDSALYFCAGSGSYLNTEAFFGQGTRLTVV.

CDR3 amino acids: CASSYGTEAFF. The CDR3 DNA follows: TGTGCCAGCAGTTACGGGACTGAAGCTTTCTTT. The J gene is TRBJ1-1, the V gene TRBV6-5; D uncertain. Per germline, CDR1 MNHEY and CDR2 SVGAGI. CDR3 length equals 11 residues. Trimming left V 2 bases short and J 5 bases short, with 3 bases between.

The chain employs TRBV9 and TRBJ1-2; 9 bases align to TRBD1. The trim removed 2 bases at V and 6 bases at J, leaving 8 bases unmatched. The CDR3 contains 15 residues. Germline V gene data show CDR1 as SGDLS and CDR2 as YYNGEE. The CDR3 sequence is CASSVTGQGTDGYTF. CDR3 coding DNA: TGTGCCAGCAGCGTTACGGGACAGGGTACTGATGGCTACACCTTC.

The chain combines TRBV30 with TRBJ2-1, with D possibly TRBD1 on 5 matching bases. The CDR3 runs to 13 residues. In germline, CDR1 is GTSNPN, CDR2 SVGIG (reference sequence). Trimming removed 5 bases from V and 5 bases from J, with 13 bases in between. This CDR3 reads CAWEQGINNEQFF. CDR3 bases: TGTGCCTGGGAGCAGGGAATTAACAATGAGCAGTTCTTC.

In DNA form, the CDR3 reads TGTGCCAGCAGTTTGTTTGGGCTGAGAACCACAGATACGCAGTATTTT. Its translation is CASSLFGLRTTDTQYF. The chain uses TRBV27 and TRBJ2-3; D gene uncertain. Germline V CDR1 and CDR2: MNHEY, SMNVEV (reference sequence). CDR3 length: 16 residues. Trimming stripped 3 bases from V and 2 bases from J, with 15 bases between.

This chain links TRBV7-2 with TRBJ1-1; the D is unclear. The V gene's germline CDR1 is SGHTA and CDR2 FQGNSA. The CDR3 length is 15 residues. The V and J ends lost 5 bases and 5 bases respectively, with 18 bases between them. CDR3 nucleotides: TGTGCCAGCAGCGTATTGTCCCGACCTGGGACTGAAGCTTTCTTT. Residues: CASSVLSRPGTEAFF. Drawing the rest from reference TRBV7-2 and TRBJ1-1, the complete variable domain is GAGVSQSPSNKVTEKGKDVELRCDPISGHTALYWYRQSLGQGLEFLIYFQGNSAPDKSGLPSDRFSAERTGGSVSTLTIQRTQQEDSAVYLCASSVLSRPGTEAFFGQGTRLTVV.

V and J are TRBV6-5 and TRBJ1-5; 7 nucleotides agree with TRBD1. This CDR3 has 13 amino acids. Germline V lookup: CDR1 MNHEY, CDR2 SVGAGI. V shed 5 bases and J 7 bases; nucleotides not matched to a gene: 5. The CDR3 DNA reads TGTGCCAGCAGTCCCACAGGGGCCCAGCCCCAGCATTTT. This translates into CASSPTGAQPQHF.

This clone was recorded only once. The V gene is TRBV4-3, the J gene TRBJ2-7; either TRBD1 or TRBD2 may supply D (5 bases each). Trimming pared 0 bases from V and 0 bases from J, leaving 15 bases between. The CDR3 sequence is 17 residues long. Germline values: CDR1 LGHNA, CDR2 YSLEER. The chain's CDR3 is CASSQEASGTSSYEQYF. The CDR3 DNA sequence: TGCGCCAGCAGCCAAGAGGCCTCCGGGACCAGCTCCTACGAGCAGTACTTC.

This clone was detected only a few times. V is TRBV7-9 and J is TRBJ2-3; 8 bases map to TRBD2. The CDR3 is 16 residues long. The junction had 11 bases not matched to a gene; V was cut back by 5 bases and J by 4 bases. Per the germline V gene, CDR1 is SEHNR and CDR2 is FQNEAQ (reference sequence). The CDR3 DNA is TGTGCCAGCAGCCTTACCGGGAGGGCCGACGCAGATACGCAGTATTTT. As protein: CASSLTGRADADTQYF.

This rearrangement joins TRBV7-3 to TRBJ2-1; 9 bases are shared with TRBD2. There are 15 residues in the CDR3. Trimming cost V 5 bases and J 10 bases; bases outside gene matches: 12. Germline values: CDR1 SGHTA, CDR2 FQGTGA. The CDR3 DNA reads TGTGCCAGCAGCCCCGGGACTAGCCGCCGTGGGGAGCAGTTCTTC. It specifies CASSPGTSRRGEQFF.

This clone was found once. The chain joins TRBV1 to TRBJ2-3; the table's TRBD2 call for D was not verified on the DNA. TRBV1 is a pseudogene locus. The CDR3 totals 17 residues. The CDR3 spells CTSSRRTSGILTDTQYF. CDR3 nucleotides: TGCACCAGCAGCCGACGGACTAGCGGGATCTTGACAGATACGCAGTATTTT.

A few counts support this clone. The genes are TRBV7-3 and TRBJ1-1; perhaps TRBD1 as D (5 bases). Germline assignment: CDR1 SGHTA and CDR2 FQGTGA. V lost 5 bases to trimming and J lost 4 bases, with 11 bases between them. CDR3 size: 13 residues. The CDR3 DNA follows: TGTGCCAGCAGCCTCGGGGGTACCACTGAAGCTTTCTTT. Translation: CASSLGGTTEAFF.

The chain couples TRBV9 to TRBJ2-7, with D tentatively TRBD1 or TRBD2 (6 bases each). Germline CDR1 is SGDLS and CDR2 is YYNGEE. Trimming took off 3 bases at V and 7 bases at J, with 20 bases between the two ends. The CDR3 consists of 15 residues. This CDR3 is CASSEGGRTSEEQYF. In nucleotides, the CDR3 is TGTGCCAGCAGCGAGGGGGGACGGACGTCGGAGGAGCAGTACTTC.

The CDR3 reads CAWNLGGGYGYTF. CDR3 coding DNA: TGTGCCTGGAACCTAGGGGGAGGCTATGGCTACACCTTC. This chain uses TRBV30 with TRBJ1-2, with D perhaps matching TRBD1 (6 bases). Germline values: CDR1 GTSNPN, CDR2 SVGIG (reference sequence). V shed 4 bases and J shed 4 bases, with 13 bases lying between them. The CDR3 loop spans 13 amino acids.

The rearrangement links TRBV5-1 to TRBJ2-1; 11 nucleotides line up with TRBD2. There are 16 residues in the CDR3. Germline CDR1 SGHRS, CDR2 YFSETQ. Trimming removed 2 bases from V and 4 bases from J; junction bases left unmatched: 5. The CDR3 DNA is TGCGCCAGCAGCTTTGTAGCGGGGGGGCCTTACAATGAGCAGTTCTTC. Translation gives CASSFVAGGPYNEQFF. The full variable domain, in which reference TRBV5-1 and TRBJ2-1 provide the parts outside the CDR3, is KAGVTQTPRYLIKTRGQQVTLSCSPISGHRSVSWYQQTPGQGLQFLFEYFSETQRNKGNFPGRFSGRQFSNSRSEMNVSTLELGDSALYLCASSFVAGGPYNEQFFGPGTRLTVL.